This T cell receptor (beta chain) was recovered during a study of early stage breast cancer tumors. V was pared by 6 bases and J by 2 bases, with 17 bases between. The CDR3 covers 15 residues. Per the germline V gene, CDR1 is LNHDA and CDR2 is SQIVND (reference sequence). This clone appeared a single time. TCRdb's table, derived via immunoSEQ multiplex PCR, lists solely in-frame clones and lacks some. The repertoire consists of about 50,000 clones, with 65% to 80% occurring once and the leading ten covering more than 3%. The TCR originated in a person aged 25 to 40 with breast cancer. Sequenced sample: blood. The chain is built from TRBV19 and TRBJ2-7, with D possibly TRBD2 on 5 matching bases. CDR3: CASRKKRTGTYEQYF. CDR3 nucleotides: TGTGCCAGTAGAAAGAAGAGGACTGGGACCTACGAGCAGTACTTC.